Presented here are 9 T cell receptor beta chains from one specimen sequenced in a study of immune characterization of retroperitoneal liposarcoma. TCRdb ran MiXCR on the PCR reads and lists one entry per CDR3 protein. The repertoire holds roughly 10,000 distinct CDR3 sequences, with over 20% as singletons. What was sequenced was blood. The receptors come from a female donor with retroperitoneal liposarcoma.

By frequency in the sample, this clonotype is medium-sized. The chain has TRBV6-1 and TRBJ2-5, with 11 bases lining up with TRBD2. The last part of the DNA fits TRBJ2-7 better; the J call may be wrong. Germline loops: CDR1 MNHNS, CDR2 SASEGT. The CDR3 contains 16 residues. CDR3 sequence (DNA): TGTGCCAGCAGTCTAAATCCGGGACTAGCGGCCTACGAGCAGTACTTC. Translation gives CASSLNPGLAAYEQYF.

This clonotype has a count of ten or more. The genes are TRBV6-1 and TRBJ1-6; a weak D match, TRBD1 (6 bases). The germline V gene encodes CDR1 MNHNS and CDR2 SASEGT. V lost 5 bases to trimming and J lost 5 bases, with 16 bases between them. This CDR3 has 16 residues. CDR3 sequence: CASSNQQGRDNSPLHF. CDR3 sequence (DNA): TGTGCCAGCAGTAACCAACAGGGACGAGATAATTCACCCCTCCACTTT.

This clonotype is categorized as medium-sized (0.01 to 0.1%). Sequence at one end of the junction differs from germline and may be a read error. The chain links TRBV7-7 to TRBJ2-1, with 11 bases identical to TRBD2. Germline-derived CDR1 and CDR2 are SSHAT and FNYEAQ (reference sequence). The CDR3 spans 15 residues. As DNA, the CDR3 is TGTGCTAGCAGCCTCGACTTGACTAGCGGGAAAGAGCAGTTCTTC. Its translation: CASSLDLTSGKEQFF.

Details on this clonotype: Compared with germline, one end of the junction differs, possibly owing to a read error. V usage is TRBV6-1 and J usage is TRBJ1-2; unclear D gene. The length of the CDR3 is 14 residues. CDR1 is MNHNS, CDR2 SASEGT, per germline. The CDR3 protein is CASSSSGQKSGYTF. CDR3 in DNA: TGTGCAAGCAGTAGTTCCGGGCAGAAAAGTGGCTACACCTTC.

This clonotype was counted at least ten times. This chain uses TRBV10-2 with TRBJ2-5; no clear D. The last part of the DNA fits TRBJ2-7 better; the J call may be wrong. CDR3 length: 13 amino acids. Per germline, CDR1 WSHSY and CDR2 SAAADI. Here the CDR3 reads CASSPTPWSEQYF. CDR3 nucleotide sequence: TGCGCCAGCAGCCCCACCCCTTGGAGCGAGCAGTACTTC.

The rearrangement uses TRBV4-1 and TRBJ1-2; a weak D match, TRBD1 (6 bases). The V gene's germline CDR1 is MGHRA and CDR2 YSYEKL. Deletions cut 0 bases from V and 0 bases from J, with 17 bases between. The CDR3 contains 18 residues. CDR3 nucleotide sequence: TGCGCCAGCAGCCAAGATTCTTTGGACAGCGCAACTAACTATGGCTACACCTTC. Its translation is CASSQDSLDSATNYGYTF.

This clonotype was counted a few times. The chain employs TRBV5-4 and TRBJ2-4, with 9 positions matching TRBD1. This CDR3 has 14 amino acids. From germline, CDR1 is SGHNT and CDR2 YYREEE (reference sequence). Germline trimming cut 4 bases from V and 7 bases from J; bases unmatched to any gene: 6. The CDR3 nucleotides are TGTGCCAGCAGCGTTACAGGGGGCGATAACATTCAGTACTTC. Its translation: CASSVTGGDNIQYF.

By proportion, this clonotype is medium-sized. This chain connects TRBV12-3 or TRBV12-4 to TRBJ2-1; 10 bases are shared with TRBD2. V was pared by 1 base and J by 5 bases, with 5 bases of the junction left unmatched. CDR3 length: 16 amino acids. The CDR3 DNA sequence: TGTGCCAGCAGTTTAGATGGGACTAGCGTCCACAATGAGCAGTTCTTC. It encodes CASSLDGTSVHNEQFF.

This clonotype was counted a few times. The CDR3 DNA reads TGCGCCAGCAGAGAGGGTACTGGGGCCAACGTCCTGACTTTC. This codes for CASREGTGANVLTF. The rearrangement joins TRBV5-1 to TRBJ2-6, with D possibly TRBD2 on 5 matching bases. This CDR3 has 14 amino acids. Germline CDR1 is SGHRS and CDR2 is YFSETQ. V lost 5 bases and J 2 bases, leaving 8 bases between the germline ends.